Below are 30 T cell receptor beta chains sequenced from a single sample in a study of T cell responses to AZD1222 COVID-19 vaccine. Data came from immunoSEQ multiplex PCR; TCRdb stores just in-frame clones and leaves some out. The sample carries 200,000 to 300,000 clones, roughly 93% recorded once. Here the sequenced sample was peripheral blood, taken on day 0 of AZD1222 vaccination. Receptors originate from an adult in good health.

The rearrangement uses TRBV5-7 and TRBJ2-7; 11 bases fit TRBD2. TRBV5-7 has ORF status, its function being uncertain. This CDR3 is built from 16 residues. J lost 0 bases, V lost 3 bases, and 5 bases had no gene match. The CDR3 here is CASSWGGTSGSYEQYF. CDR3 DNA sequence: TGTGCCAGCAGCTGGGGGGGGACTAGCGGCTCCTACGAGCAGTACTTC.

The chain is built from TRBV28 and TRBJ2-1, with D tentatively TRBD1 (5 bases). The CDR3 contains 14 residues. Trimming stripped 5 bases from V and 4 bases from J, with 12 bases between. CDR1 and CDR2 (germline): MDHEN, SYDVKM. The CDR3 coding sequence is TGTGCCAGCAGTATCAGGGCTCGGTACAATGAGCAGTTCTTC. This gives the protein CASSIRARYNEQFF.

This clone is a singleton in its sample. J is TRBJ1-1 and V is TRBV3-1 (or the pseudogene TRBV3-2); 10 bases are shared with TRBD1. Germline V gene lookup returns CDR1 LGHDT and CDR2 YNNKEL (reference sequence). CDR3 length: 14 amino acids. The J segment lost 3 bases and the V segment lost 4 bases, leaving 2 bases of the junction unmatched. In DNA, the CDR3 is TGTGCCAGCAGCCGAGGACAGGGGGACACTGAAGCTTTCTTT. This encodes CASSRGQGDTEAFF.

The CDR3 loop is CASSLSRGSYGYTF. In DNA form, the CDR3 reads TGTGCCAGCAGCTTATCGAGGGGCAGCTATGGCTACACCTTC. The chain uses TRBV7-2 and TRBJ1-2; possibly TRBD1 for D (5 bases). The CDR3 has 14 residues. V lost 2 bases and J 4 bases, leaving 11 bases between the germline ends. The V gene's germline CDR1 is SGHTA and CDR2 FQGNSA.

The chain joins TRBV4-1 to TRBJ2-1; D assignment may be TRBD1 or TRBD2 (5 bases each). This CDR3 is built from 15 residues. Germline values: CDR1 MGHRA, CDR2 YSYEKL. The V gene lost 0 bases and the J gene lost 0 bases, with 6 bases spanning the gap. The CDR3: CASSQEGVSYNEQFF. As DNA, the CDR3 is TGCGCCAGCAGCCAAGAGGGGGTCTCCTACAATGAGCAGTTCTTC.

V and J are TRBV12-3 or TRBV12-4 and TRBJ2-2; D ambiguous. The CDR3 has 13 amino acids. V was shortened by 3 bases and J by 6 bases, with 8 bases between the two germline ends. The chain's CDR3 is CASSFGWAGELFF. The CDR3 DNA follows: TGTGCCAGCAGTTTTGGGTGGGCCGGGGAGCTGTTTTTT.

V is TRBV28 and J is TRBJ2-3, with 9 bases that match TRBD2. V shed 5 bases and J 4 bases; nucleotides not matched to a gene: 7. The CDR3 has 15 amino acids. CDR1 MDHEN and CDR2 SYDVKM come from the germline V gene. The CDR3 DNA reads TGTGCCAGCAGTATACTTAGCGGGAGCGCAGATACGCAGTATTTT. Amino acids: CASSILSGSADTQYF.

The V call is TRBV21-1, the J call TRBJ1-5; the table assigns TRBD1, which was not confirmed against the DNA. TRBV21-1 counts as a pseudogene. This CDR3 is built from 18 residues. In DNA, the CDR3 is TGTGCCAGCAGCAAATGCAGGGGTCGGGAAAACGGCAATCAGCCCCAGCATTTT. This codes for CASSKCRGRENGNQPQHF.

V gene TRBV9 combines with J gene TRBJ2-7; D might be TRBD1 (5 bases). The CDR3 runs 15 residues. Germline V gives CDR1 SGDLS, CDR2 YYNGEE. Trimming removed 4 bases from V and 3 bases from J, with 17 bases in between. The DNA for the CDR3 is TGTGCCAGCAGCCTAGAGGCTGGACAACACTACGAGCAGTACTTC. Translation: CASSLEAGQHYEQYF.

The chain has TRBV4-1 and TRBJ1-2, with D unresolved. Looked up from germline, CDR1 is MGHRA and CDR2 is YSYEKL. The V and J ends lost 5 bases and 6 bases respectively, with 19 bases between them. The CDR3 spans 15 residues. The CDR3, as DNA: TGCGCCAGCAGCGGGCTATCGTATAGATGGGATGGCTACACCTTC. Translation gives CASSGLSYRWDGYTF.

The CDR3, as DNA: TGTGCCAGCACCCCGGGAGGGGGGGACACTGAAGCTTTCTTT. It translates to CASTPGGGDTEAFF. This chain connects TRBV3-1 (or the pseudogene TRBV3-2) to TRBJ1-1; D possibly corresponds to TRBD1 (6 bases). The CDR3 sequence is 14 residues long. V lost 7 bases and J lost 3, with 15 bases in between. The germline V gene has CDR1 LGHDT and CDR2 YNNKEL (reference sequence).

This rearrangement joins TRBV28 to TRBJ1-5; no reliable D call. CDR3 length equals 17 residues. V dropped 3 bases and J dropped 0 bases, with 15 bases sitting between them. Germline loops: CDR1 MDHEN, CDR2 SYDVKM. The DNA for the CDR3 is TGTGCCAGCAGTTTCGCTGGAACACTTTATAGCAATCAGCCCCAGCATTTT. Its protein product is CASSFAGTLYSNQPQHF.

The chain employs TRBV11-1 and TRBJ2-1, with TRBD2 matching over 12 bases. The trim removed 1 base at V and 8 bases at J, leaving 3 bases unmatched. Germline V lookup: CDR1 SGHAT, CDR2 FQDESV (reference sequence). This CDR3 is 15 amino acids long. As DNA, the CDR3 is TGTGCCAGCAGCTTAGTCCTAGCGGGAGGGTATGAGCAGTTCTTC. Encoded protein: CASSLVLAGGYEQFF.

V and J are TRBV28 and TRBJ2-6; the D gene is possibly TRBD1 (5 bases). Deletions cut 5 bases from V and 4 bases from J, with 12 bases between. Looked up from germline, CDR1 is MDHEN and CDR2 is SYDVKM. The CDR3 runs 15 residues. CDR3 bases: TGTGCCAGCAGTAACCGACAGTTGGGGGCCAACGTCCTGACTTTC. The encoded protein is CASSNRQLGANVLTF.

V is TRBV19 and J is TRBJ1-5; possibly TRBD1 for D (6 bases). CDR1 LNHDA and CDR2 SQIVND come from the germline V gene (reference sequence). V lost 3 bases and J lost 4, with 13 bases in between. This CDR3 has 15 residues. In nucleotides, the CDR3 is TGTGCCAGTAGTATCATTCCAGGGGTGAATCAGCCCCAGCATTTT. Encoded protein: CASSIIPGVNQPQHF.

The table lists this clone with a count of one. The chain combines TRBV30 with TRBJ2-7; D is possibly TRBD2 (5 bases). The germline gives CDR1 GTSNPN, CDR2 SVGIG (reference sequence). CDR3 length equals 14 residues. V lost 3 bases to trimming and J lost 0 bases, with 12 bases between them. The CDR3 sequence is CAWSLRGSSYEQYF. The CDR3 DNA reads as TGTGCCTGGAGCCTTCGTGGGAGCTCCTACGAGCAGTACTTC.

CDR3 in amino acids: CASSSRSGGRNTIYF. The CDR3 DNA follows: TGTGCCAGCAGTTCCCGTTCCGGGGGGCGAAACACCATATATTTT. The chain couples TRBV28 to TRBJ1-3, with D perhaps TRBD1 (6 bases). The germline V and J ends were trimmed by 4 bases and 5 bases, with 15 bases remaining between them. Germline values: CDR1 MDHEN, CDR2 SYDVKM. The CDR3 runs to 15 residues. Based on the CDR3 plus reference TRBV28 and TRBJ1-3, the full variable domain is DVKVTQSSRYLVKRTGEKVFLECVQDMDHENMFWYRQDPGLGLRLIYFSYDVKMKEKGDIPEGYSVSREKKERFSLILESASTNQTSMYLCASSSRSGGRNTIYFGEGSWLTVV.

V usage is TRBV7-2 and J usage is TRBJ1-1, with a tentative D call TRBD1 (5 bases). Germline CDR1 is SGHTA and CDR2 is FQGNSA. CDR3 length equals 15 residues. The ends were cut back, 2 bases at V and 7 bases at J, with 17 bases in the middle. The CDR3 loop reads CASSLKGGGAGEAFF. DNA of the CDR3: TGTGCCAGCAGCTTAAAAGGCGGAGGGGCTGGTGAAGCTTTCTTT.

This chain uses TRBV2 with TRBJ1-2; D gene uncertain. The V and J ends lost 1 base and 7 bases respectively, with 10 bases between them. This CDR3 contains 13 residues. CDR1 and CDR2 (germline): SNHLY, FYNNEI. The CDR3 here is CASSEVQEGGYTF. The CDR3, as DNA: TGTGCCAGCAGTGAAGTCCAGGAAGGTGGCTACACCTTC.

The chain carries TRBV6-5 and TRBJ2-7; 9 positions match TRBD2. Germline CDR1 MNHEY, CDR2 SVGAGI. After removal of 6 bases from V and 4 bases from J, the junction contained 10 bases not matched to a gene. The CDR3 covers 15 residues. CDR3 residues: CASSRDTSGLYEQYF. CDR3 in DNA: TGTGCCAGCAGCCGCGATACTAGCGGGTTGTACGAGCAGTACTTC.

The count of this clone is one. This rearrangement joins TRBV4-1 to TRBJ1-5, with D unclear. The CDR3 has 15 residues. Trimming stripped 1 base from V and 9 bases from J, with 16 bases between. Germline assignment: CDR1 MGHRA and CDR2 YSYEKL. The CDR3 bases are TGCGCCAGCAGCCAAGTCACAAGTACCCGGGGGCCCCAGCATTTT. Translated: CASSQVTSTRGPQHF.

V usage is TRBV7-6 and J usage is TRBJ2-1, with 11 bases lining up with TRBD2. The CDR3 contains 17 residues. V lost 0 bases and J lost 7; bases outside the gene matches: 8. Germline values: CDR1 SGHVS, CDR2 FNYEAQ. CDR3 nucleotide sequence: TGTGCCAGCAGCTTAGCCCTAGCGGGAGGCGGGGGGAATGAGCAGTTCTTC. It yields the protein CASSLALAGGGGNEQFF.

The chain couples TRBV2 to TRBJ1-6; D is possibly TRBD1 (5 bases). The CDR3 length is 12 residues. V was shortened by 5 bases and J by 9 bases, with 8 bases between the two germline ends. The V gene's germline CDR1 is SNHLY and CDR2 FYNNEI. The CDR3 loop is CASSQGSSPLHF. In nucleotides, the CDR3 is TGTGCCAGCAGTCAGGGAAGTTCACCCCTCCACTTT.

The genes are TRBV9 and TRBJ2-3; the D is unclear. The CDR3 contains 14 residues. CDR1 is SGDLS, CDR2 YYNGEE, per germline. The ends were cut back, 4 bases at V and 5 bases at J, with 14 bases in the middle. CDR3 bases: TGTGCCAGCAGCCCCGGGCCCGCCGTAGATACGCAGTATTTT. This translates into CASSPGPAVDTQYF.

J is TRBJ2-7 and V is TRBV7-9; 7 bases are a match to TRBD1. The V segment lost 2 bases and the J segment 5 bases; nucleotides outside the gene matches: 9. Germline values: CDR1 SEHNR, CDR2 FQNEAQ (reference sequence). CDR3 size: 15 residues. The CDR3 nucleotides read TGTGCCAGCAGCTTATTTGTGGGCCAGGGGGACGAGCAGTACTTC. Protein product: CASSLFVGQGDEQYF.

The chain uses TRBV5-5 and TRBJ1-5; TRBD1 aligns across 7 bases. The junction had 6 bases not matched to a gene; V was cut back by 4 bases and J by 5 bases. CDR1 and CDR2 (germline): SGHKS, YYEKEE (reference sequence). The CDR3 extends over 14 amino acids. The CDR3 bases are TGTGCCAGCAGCCCCGGGACAGTGTATCAGCCCCAGCATTTT. Residues: CASSPGTVYQPQHF. The variable domain in full, completed from reference TRBV5-5 and TRBJ1-5, reads DAGVTQSPTHLIKTRGQQVTLRCSPISGHKSVSWYQQVLGQGPQFIFQYYEKEERGRGNFPDRFSARQFPNYSSELNVNALLLGDSALYLCASSPGTVYQPQHFGDGTRLSIL.

The chain combines TRBV19 with TRBJ2-2; 12 nucleotides line up with TRBD1. From germline, CDR1 is LNHDA and CDR2 SQIVND (reference sequence). Trimming removed 10 bases from V and 4 bases from J; junction bases left unmatched: 10. This CDR3 spans 16 amino acids. The CDR3 region has the DNA TGTGCCACCAGGGACAGGGGGCGATCGGGCACCGGGGAGCTGTTTTTT. Residues: CATRDRGRSGTGELFF.

The J gene is TRBJ1-5, the V gene TRBV19; the D gene is possibly TRBD1 (5 bases). V dropped 5 bases and J dropped 5 bases, with 13 bases sitting between them. There are 14 residues in the CDR3. Germline assignment: CDR1 LNHDA and CDR2 SQIVND (reference sequence). The CDR3 loop is CASSWRDGDQPQHF. In DNA, the CDR3 is TGTGCCAGTAGTTGGCGGGACGGTGATCAGCCCCAGCATTTT.

The J gene is TRBJ1-5, the V gene TRBV28; TRBD1 agrees at 9 bases. V lost 4 bases to trimming and J lost 3 bases; unmatched junction nucleotides: 4. The CDR3 is 15 residues long. The germline gives CDR1 MDHEN, CDR2 SYDVKM. The DNA for the CDR3 is TGTGCCAGCAGTTCTCGGACAGGGGCCAATCAGCCCCAGCATTTT. Protein: CASSSRTGANQPQHF.

The chain recombines TRBV6-2 or TRBV6-3 with TRBJ1-4; the D is unclear. Looked up from germline, CDR1 is MNHEY and CDR2 is SVGEGT. Trimming shortened V by 5 bases and J by 4 bases, and 11 bases separated the two germline ends. The CDR3 contains 14 residues. The CDR3 region is CASSRTGINEKLFF. In DNA, the CDR3 is TGTGCCAGCAGTCGGACGGGAATTAATGAAAAACTGTTTTTT.